This T cell receptor (beta chain) came from a study of blood T cells in healthy people across ages. Study outcomes and limitations: Donor CMV infection status was unknown, possibly confounding age-related changes in expanded clonotypes.

A sample-barcoded 5' primer and a J-beta primer mix were used in a second PCR of about 6 to 12 cycles. TCRdb ran MiXCR on the 5' RACE reads and lists one entry per CDR3 protein. The sample holds about 1.6 million distinct CDR3 sequences, about 31% seen once. CDR1 DFQATT and CDR2 SNEGSKA come from the germline V gene (reference sequence). The CDR3 runs to 16 residues. V was clipped by 0 bases and J by 5 bases, with 14 bases between them. This clonotype has just a few counts. Its antigen is currently unknown. The sample taken for sequencing was blood. This clonotype was sampled from a woman in her twenties or thirties in good health. V is TRBV20-1 and J is TRBJ1-6; D may be TRBD1 (6 bases). The DNA of the CDR3 is TGCAGTGCTAGAGATGCACGCAGGGGAAATAATTCACCCCTCCACTTT. This codes for CSARDARRGNNSPLHF.